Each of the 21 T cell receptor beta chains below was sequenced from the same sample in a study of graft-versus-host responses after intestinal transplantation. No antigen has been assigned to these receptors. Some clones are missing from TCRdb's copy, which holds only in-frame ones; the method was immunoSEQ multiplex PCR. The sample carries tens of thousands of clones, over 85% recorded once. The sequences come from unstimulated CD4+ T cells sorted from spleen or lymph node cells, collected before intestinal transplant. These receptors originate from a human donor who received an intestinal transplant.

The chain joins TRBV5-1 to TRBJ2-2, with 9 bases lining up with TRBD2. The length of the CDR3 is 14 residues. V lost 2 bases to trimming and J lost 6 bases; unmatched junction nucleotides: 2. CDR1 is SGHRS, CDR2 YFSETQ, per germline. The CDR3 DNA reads TGCGCCAGCAGCTTCGGGACTAGCTCCGGGGAGCTGTTTTTT. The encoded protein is CASSFGTSSGELFF. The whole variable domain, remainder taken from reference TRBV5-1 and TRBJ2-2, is KAGVTQTPRYLIKTRGQQVTLSCSPISGHRSVSWYQQTPGQGLQFLFEYFSETQRNKGNFPGRFSGRQFSNSRSEMNVSTLELGDSALYLCASSFGTSSGELFFGEGSRLTVL.

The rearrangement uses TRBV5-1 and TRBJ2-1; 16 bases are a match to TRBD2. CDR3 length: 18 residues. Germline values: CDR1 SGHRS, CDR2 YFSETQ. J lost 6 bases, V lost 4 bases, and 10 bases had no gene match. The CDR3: CASSPGLAGGPELNEQFF. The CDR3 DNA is TGCGCCAGCAGCCCGGGACTAGCGGGAGGGCCGGAGCTCAATGAGCAGTTCTTC.

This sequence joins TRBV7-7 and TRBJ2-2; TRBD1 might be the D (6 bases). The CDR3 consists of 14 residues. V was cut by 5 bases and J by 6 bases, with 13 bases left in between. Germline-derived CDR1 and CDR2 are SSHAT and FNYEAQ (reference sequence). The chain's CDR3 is CASSPNRVPGELFF. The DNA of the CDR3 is TGTGCCAGCAGCCCAAACAGGGTCCCCGGGGAGCTGTTTTTT.

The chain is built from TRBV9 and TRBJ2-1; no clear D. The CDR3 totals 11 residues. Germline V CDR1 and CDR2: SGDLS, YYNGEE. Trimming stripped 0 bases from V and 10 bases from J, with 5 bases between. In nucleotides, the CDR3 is TGTGCCAGCAGCGTAGCTCAGGAGCAGTTCTTC. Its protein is CASSVAQEQFF.

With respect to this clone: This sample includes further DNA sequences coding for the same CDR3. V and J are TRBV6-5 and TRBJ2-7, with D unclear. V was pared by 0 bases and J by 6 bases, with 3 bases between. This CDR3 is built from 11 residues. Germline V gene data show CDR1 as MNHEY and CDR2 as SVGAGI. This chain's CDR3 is CASSYSGEQYF. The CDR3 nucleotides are TGTGCCAGCAGTTACTCTGGCGAGCAGTACTTC.

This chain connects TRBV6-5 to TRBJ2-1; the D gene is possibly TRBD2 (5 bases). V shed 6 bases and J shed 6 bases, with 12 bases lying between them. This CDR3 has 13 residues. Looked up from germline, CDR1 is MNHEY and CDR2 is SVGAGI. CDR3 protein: CASSRGLRNEQFF. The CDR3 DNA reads TGTGCCAGCAGCCGTGGACTGCGCAATGAGCAGTTCTTC.

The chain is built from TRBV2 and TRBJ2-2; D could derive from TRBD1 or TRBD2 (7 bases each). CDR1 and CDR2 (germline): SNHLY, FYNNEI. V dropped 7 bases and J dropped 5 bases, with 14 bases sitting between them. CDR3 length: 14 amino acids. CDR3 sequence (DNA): TGTGCCAGCAAGACAGGGAGGGTGACCGGGGAGCTGTTTTTT. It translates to CASKTGRVTGELFF.

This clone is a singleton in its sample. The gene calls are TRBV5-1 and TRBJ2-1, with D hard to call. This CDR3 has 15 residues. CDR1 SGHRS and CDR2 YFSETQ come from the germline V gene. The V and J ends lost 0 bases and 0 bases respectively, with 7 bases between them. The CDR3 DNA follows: TGCGCCAGCAGCTTGGCAATTTCCTCCTACAATGAGCAGTTCTTC. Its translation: CASSLAISSYNEQFF.

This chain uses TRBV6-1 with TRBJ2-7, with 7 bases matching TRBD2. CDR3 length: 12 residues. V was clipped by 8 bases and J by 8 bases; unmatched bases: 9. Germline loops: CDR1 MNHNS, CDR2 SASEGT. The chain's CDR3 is CASGRGASQQYF. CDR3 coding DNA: TGTGCCAGCGGGAGGGGAGCCAGCCAGCAGTACTTC.

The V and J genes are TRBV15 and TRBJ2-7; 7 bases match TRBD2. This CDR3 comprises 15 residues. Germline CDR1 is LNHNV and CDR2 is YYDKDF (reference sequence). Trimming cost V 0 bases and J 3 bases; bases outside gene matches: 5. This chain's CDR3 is CATSRDPGGGYEQYF. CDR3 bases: TGTGCCACCAGCAGAGATCCGGGGGGAGGCTACGAGCAGTACTTC.

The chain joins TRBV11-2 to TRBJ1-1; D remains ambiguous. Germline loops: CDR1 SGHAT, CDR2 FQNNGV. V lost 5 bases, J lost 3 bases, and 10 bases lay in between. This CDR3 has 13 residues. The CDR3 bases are TGTGCCAGCAGCCTCGGGCCATACACTGAAGCTTTCTTT. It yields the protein CASSLGPYTEAFF.

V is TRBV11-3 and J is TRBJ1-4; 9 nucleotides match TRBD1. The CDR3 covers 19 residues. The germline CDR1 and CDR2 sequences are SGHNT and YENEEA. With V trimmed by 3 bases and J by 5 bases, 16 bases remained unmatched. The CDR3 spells CASSLNYRGRIRQNEKLFF. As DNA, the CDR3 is TGTGCCAGCAGCTTGAACTACAGGGGGCGAATCCGACAAAATGAAAAACTGTTTTTT.

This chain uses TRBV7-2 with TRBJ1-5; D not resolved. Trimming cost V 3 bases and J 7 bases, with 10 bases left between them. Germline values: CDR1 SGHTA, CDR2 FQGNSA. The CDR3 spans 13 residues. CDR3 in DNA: TGTGCCAGCAGCTTCCGCCCTTACCAGCCCCAGCATTTT. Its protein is CASSFRPYQPQHF.

The CDR3 DNA follows: TGTGCCACCAGCAGAGCAGATCGATGGACTAGCGAAAGGGGGAGAGAGACCCAGTACTTC. Translated: CATSRADRWTSERGRETQYF. The chain couples TRBV15 to TRBJ2-5, with 9 bases lining up with TRBD2. This CDR3 has 20 amino acids. V lost 1 base, J lost 4 bases, and 19 bases stayed unmatched. Per the germline V gene, CDR1 is LNHNV and CDR2 is YYDKDF (reference sequence). Combining the CDR3 with reference TRBV15 and TRBJ2-5 gives the whole variable domain DAMVIQNPRYQVTQFGKPVTLSCSQTLNHNVMYWYQQKSSQAPKLLFHYYDKDFNNEADTPDNFQSRRPNTSFCFLDIRSPGLGDTAMYLCATSRADRWTSERGRETQYFGPGTRLLVL.

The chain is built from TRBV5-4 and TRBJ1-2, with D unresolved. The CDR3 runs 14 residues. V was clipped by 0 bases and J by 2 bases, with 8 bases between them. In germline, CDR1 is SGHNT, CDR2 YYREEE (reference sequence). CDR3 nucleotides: TGTGCCAGCAGCTTGGTGGGAGTGAACTATGGCTACACCTTC. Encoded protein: CASSLVGVNYGYTF.

CDR3 sequence (DNA): TGTGCCAGCAGTGAATCTAGCGGGGTCTACAATGAGCAGTTCTTC. Protein product: CASSESSGVYNEQFF. The rearrangement uses TRBV25-1 and TRBJ2-1; 9 bases are a match to TRBD2. Losses at the gene ends were 1 base for V and 3 bases for J; bases not matched to a gene: 1. The V gene's germline CDR1 is MGHDK and CDR2 SYGVNS. The CDR3 runs to 15 residues.

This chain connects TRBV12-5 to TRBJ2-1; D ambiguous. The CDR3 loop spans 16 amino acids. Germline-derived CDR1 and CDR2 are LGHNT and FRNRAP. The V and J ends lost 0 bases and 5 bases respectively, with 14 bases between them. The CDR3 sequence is CASGLVLYGRNNEQFF. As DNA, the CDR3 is TGTGCTAGTGGTTTGGTACTGTATGGGCGGAACAATGAGCAGTTCTTC.

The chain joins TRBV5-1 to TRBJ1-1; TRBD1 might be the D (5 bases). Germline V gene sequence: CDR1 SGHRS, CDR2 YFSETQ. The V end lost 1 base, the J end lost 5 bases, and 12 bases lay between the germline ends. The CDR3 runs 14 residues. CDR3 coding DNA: TGCGCCAGCAGCTTGTTAGGAGGGGATACTGAAGCTTTCTTT. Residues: CASSLLGGDTEAFF.

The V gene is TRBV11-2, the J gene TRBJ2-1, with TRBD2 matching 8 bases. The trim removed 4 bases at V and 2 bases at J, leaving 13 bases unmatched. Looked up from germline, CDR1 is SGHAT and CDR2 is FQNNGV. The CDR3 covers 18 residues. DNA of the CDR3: TGTGCCAGCAGCTCGAGCGGGAGAAAATGGTGGGCCTACAATGAGCAGTTCTTC. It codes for CASSSSGRKWWAYNEQFF. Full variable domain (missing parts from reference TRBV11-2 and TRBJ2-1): EAGVAQSPRYKIIEKRQSVAFWCNPISGHATLYWYQQILGQGPKLLIQFQNNGVVDDSQLPKDRFSAERLKGVDSTLKIQPAKLEDSAVYLCASSSSGRKWWAYNEQFFGPGTRLTVL.

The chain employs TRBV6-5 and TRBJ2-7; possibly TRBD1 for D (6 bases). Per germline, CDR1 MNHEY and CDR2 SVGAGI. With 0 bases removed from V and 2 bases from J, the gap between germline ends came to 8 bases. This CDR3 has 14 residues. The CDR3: CASSYSDRTYEQYF. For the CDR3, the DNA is TGTGCCAGCAGTTACTCGGACAGAACCTACGAGCAGTACTTC.

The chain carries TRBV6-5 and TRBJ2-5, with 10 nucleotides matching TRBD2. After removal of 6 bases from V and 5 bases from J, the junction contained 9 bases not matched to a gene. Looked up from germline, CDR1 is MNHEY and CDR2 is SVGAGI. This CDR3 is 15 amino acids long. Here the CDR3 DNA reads TGTGCCAGCAGGGAACTAGCGGGGCCTCCGGAGACCCAGTACTTC. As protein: CASRELAGPPETQYF.